The clone carrying this TCR beta chain was seen once. The entry originates in a study of blood T cell repertoires in COVID-19. Study summary: T cells, B-cell-depleted T cells, or PBMCs supplied cDNA or gDNA.

In the original analysis: Reference gene primer amplification in the assay estimated nucleated cell counts. Assay: immunoSEQ multiplex PCR; the TCRdb copy retains only in-frame clones and omits some. V and J calls and clone size are those listed in that table; D and trimming were worked out from the DNA. The table has 89,000 or so clones, more than 80% seen once. V dropped 5 bases and J dropped 6; count of bases not matched to a gene: 10. There are 14 residues in the CDR3. The V gene's germline CDR1 is LNHDA and CDR2 SQIVND (reference sequence). This chain uses TRBV19 with TRBJ2-7; 7 positions match TRBD2. The specimen sequenced was peripheral blood. The TCR comes from a man aged 50 to 59 with COVID-19, enrolled during active disease. CDR3 DNA: TGTGCCAGTAGTCTAGCGGCGCGGTTTGGCGAGCAGTACTTC. Protein sequence: CASSLAARFGEQYF.